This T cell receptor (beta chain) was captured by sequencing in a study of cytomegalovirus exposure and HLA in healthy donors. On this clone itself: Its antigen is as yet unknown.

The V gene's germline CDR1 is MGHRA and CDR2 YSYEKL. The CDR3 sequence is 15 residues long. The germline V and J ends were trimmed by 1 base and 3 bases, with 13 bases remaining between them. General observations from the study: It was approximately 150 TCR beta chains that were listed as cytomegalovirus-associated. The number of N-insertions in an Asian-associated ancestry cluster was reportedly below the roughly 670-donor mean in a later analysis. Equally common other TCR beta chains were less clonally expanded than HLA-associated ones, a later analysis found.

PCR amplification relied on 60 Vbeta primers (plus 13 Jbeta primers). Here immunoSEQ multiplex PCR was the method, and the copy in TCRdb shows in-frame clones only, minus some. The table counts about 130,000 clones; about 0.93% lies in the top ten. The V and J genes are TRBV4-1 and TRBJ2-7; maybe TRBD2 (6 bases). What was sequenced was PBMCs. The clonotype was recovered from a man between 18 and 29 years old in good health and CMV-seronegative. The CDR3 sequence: CASSQGGTLLYEQYF. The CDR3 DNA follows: TGCGCCAGCAGCCAAGGTGGGACTCTCCTCTACGAGCAGTACTTC.